These T cell receptor beta chains were read from a single sample in a study of blood T cell repertoires in COVID-19. Clones were sequenced by immunoSEQ multiplex PCR, and TCRdb holds only the in-frame ones, with some missing. Of more than 150,000 clones in the sample, about four fifths were seen once. The source material was peripheral blood. The receptor source for this set is a middle-aged woman with acute or convalescent COVID-19. The CDR3 runs from the conserved cysteine through the conserved F or W. D genes are given only for firm matches. The size field is filled for only some rows; it gives once, few, many or a size class.

TRBV18,TRBJ1-5,16,TRBD1,NA,CASSPQGAGGNQPQHF,TGTGCCAGCTCACCTCAAGGGGCAGGGGGAAATCAGCCCCAGCATTTT
TRBV6-5,TRBJ1-2,15,TRBD1,NA,CASSLRLRDRGGYTF,TGTGCCAGCAGCCTTCGCCTCCGGGACAGAGGGGGCTACACCTTC
TRBV12-5,TRBJ2-7,19,TRBD2,NA,CASGKPQRTSGPINYEQYF,TGTGCTAGTGGTAAACCCCAACGGACTAGCGGGCCGATTAACTACGAGCAGTACTTC
TRBV24-1,TRBJ2-1,17,NA,NA,CATSDRPWRGRYNEQFF,TGTGCCACCAGTGATCGACCCTGGCGGGGGCGGTACAATGAGCAGTTCTTC
TRBV7-2,TRBJ2-1,16,NA,few,CASSLLLLSSYNEQFF,TGTGCCAGCAGCTTACTCCTACTGAGCTCCTACAATGAGCAGTTCTTC
TRBV29-1,TRBJ1-1,13,NA,once,CSAIAAGMGEAFF,TGCAGCGCCATAGCGGCCGGGATGGGTGAAGCTTTCTTT
TRBV11-2,TRBJ2-2,15,TRBD2,few,CASSASGGAPGELFF,TGTGCCAGCAGCGCGAGCGGGGGGGCCCCCGGGGAGCTGTTTTTT
TRBV27,TRBJ1-2,15,NA,NA,CASSVDPGQHYGYTF,TGTGCCAGCAGTGTCGACCCTGGACAACACTATGGCTACACCTTC
TRBV5-5,TRBJ2-7,13,NA,NA,CASSLQDDRKQYF,TGTGCCAGCAGCTTGCAAGATGACAGAAAGCAGTACTTC
TRBV3-1/TRBV3-2,TRBJ1-5,13,NA,few,CASSNGGDQPQHF,TGTGCCAGCAGCAATGGGGGGGACCAGCCCCAGCATTTT
TRBV15,TRBJ2-5,18,TRBD2,NA,CATSRARRLAGGQETQYF,TGTGCCACCAGCAGAGCTCGGAGACTAGCGGGGGGGCAAGAGACCCAGTACTTC
TRBV6-1,TRBJ1-1,17,NA,NA,CASSGQGAGGKDTEAFF,TGTGCCAGCAGTGGACAAGGAGCGGGAGGTAAGGACACTGAAGCTTTCTTT
TRBV5-4,TRBJ1-4,15,NA,NA,CASSLGQGLNEKLFF,TGTGCCAGCAGCTTGGGTCAGGGACTTAATGAAAAACTGTTTTTT
TRBV5-1,TRBJ1-1,14,NA,NA,CASSRTAMNTEAFF,TGCGCCAGCAGCAGGACAGCTATGAACACTGAAGCTTTCTTT
TRBV12-3/TRBV12-4,TRBJ2-7,12,NA,NA,CASRQATYEQYF,TGTGCCAGCAGACAGGCAACCTACGAGCAGTACTTC
TRBV11-2,TRBJ1-4,14,NA,once,CASSLGDGGEKLFF,TGTGCCAGCAGCTTGGGGGACGGGGGTGAAAAACTGTTTTTT
TRBV9,TRBJ2-3,15,TRBD2,NA,CASSVESGRADTQYF,TGTGCCAGCAGCGTAGAGTCAGGGAGGGCAGATACGCAGTATTTT
TRBV7-2,TRBJ2-3,15,NA,NA,CASSPSAQFTDTQYF,TGTGCCAGCAGCCCCAGCGCCCAGTTCACAGATACGCAGTATTTT
TRBV15,TRBJ2-5,15,TRBD2,NA,CATSSHLEGGETQYF,TGTGCCACCAGCAGCCACCTGGAGGGAGGGGAGACCCAGTACTTC
TRBV5-6,TRBJ1-3,16,NA,NA,CASSVMGGSSGNTIYF,TGTGCCAGCAGCGTGATGGGGGGGTCTTCTGGAAACACCATATATTTT
TRBV3-1/TRBV3-2,TRBJ1-6,15,TRBD1,NA,CASSHKQGVDSPLHF,TGTGCCAGCAGCCATAAACAGGGGGTAGATTCACCCCTCCACTTT
TRBV30,TRBJ2-1,14,NA,NA,CAWSVLDRYNEQFF,TGTGCCTGGAGTGTACTAGACCGCTACAATGAGCAGTTCTTC
TRBV29-1,TRBJ2-5,14,TRBD1,NA,CSVEAGTGQETQYF,TGCAGCGTTGAAGCGGGGACAGGCCAAGAGACCCAGTACTTC
TRBV27,TRBJ2-1,15,TRBD1,NA,CASSSPGTGEYEQFF,TGTGCCAGCAGTTCACCCGGGACAGGGGAATATGAGCAGTTCTTC
TRBV28,TRBJ2-7,12,NA,NA,CASSLPAYEQYF,TGTGCCAGCAGTCTCCCGGCCTACGAGCAGTACTTC
TRBV5-1,TRBJ1-1,19,NA,NA,CASTPSWSPNGKTNTEAFF,TGCGCCAGCACCCCCTCGTGGAGCCCGAACGGAAAAACGAACACTGAAGCTTTCTTT
TRBV6-2/TRBV6-3,TRBJ2-2,14,TRBD2,NA,CASSRAGRTGELFF,TGTGCCAGCAGTAGAGCGGGAAGGACCGGGGAGCTGTTTTTT
TRBV19,TRBJ2-7,15,TRBD2,NA,CASNYGTSGGYEQYF,TGTGCCAGCAATTACGGGACTAGCGGGGGCTACGAGCAGTACTTC
TRBV20-1,TRBJ2-7,11,NA,NA,CSAPGGVEQYF,TGCAGTGCCCCAGGAGGGGTAGAGCAGTACTTC
TRBV7-5,TRBJ1-2,17,NA,NA,CARSLLKTGRVDYGYTF,TGTGCCAGAAGCTTACTGAAGACAGGGCGGGTGGACTATGGCTACACCTTC
TRBV21-1,TRBJ2-5,17,NA,NA,CASSDRSSGRVRWTQYF,TGTGCCAGCAGTGATCGGAGTAGCGGGAGGGTAAGGTGGACCCAGTACTTC
TRBV2,TRBJ1-2,13,TRBD1,NA,CASSEHTGVGYTF,TGTGCCAGCAGTGAGCATACAGGGGTCGGCTACACCTTC
TRBV24-1,TRBJ2-5,17,TRBD1,NA,CATSLGWGQGAMETQYF,TGTGCCACCAGTCTTGGGTGGGGCCAGGGGGCAATGGAGACCCAGTACTTC
TRBV15,TRBJ2-7,19,TRBD1,NA,CATSSQYGGLTGASYEQYF,TGTGCCACCAGCAGCCAATACGGGGGATTGACAGGGGCCTCCTACGAGCAGTACTTC
TRBV27,TRBJ1-6,18,NA,NA,CASSLTPGLSSYNSPLHF,TGTGCCAGCAGTTTGACCCCGGGACTAAGCTCCTATAATTCACCCCTCCACTTT
TRBV20-1,TRBJ1-6,14,NA,NA,CSASTGWNNSPLHF,TGCAGTGCTAGTACGGGGTGGAATAATTCACCCCTCCACTTT
TRBV20-1,TRBJ1-1,11,NA,NA,CSASQNTEAFF,TGCAGTGCTAGTCAGAACACTGAAGCTTTCTTT
TRBV19,TRBJ1-1,16,NA,once,CASSIGSRVRNTEAFF,TGTGCCAGTAGTATAGGGTCGCGGGTTCGTAACACTGAAGCTTTCTTT
TRBV5-4,TRBJ2-3,15,TRBD1,NA,CASSPPRQGTDTQYF,TGTGCCAGCAGCCCGCCCCGACAGGGAACAGATACGCAGTATTTT
TRBV18,TRBJ2-7,17,NA,NA,CASSIGGVGGRSYEQYF,TGTGCCAGCTCTATAGGAGGCGTGGGAGGTCGCTCCTACGAGCAGTACTTC
TRBV27,TRBJ2-6,17,NA,NA,CASSLARPSSGANVLTF,TGTGCCAGCAGTTTAGCCCGTCCGAGCTCTGGGGCCAACGTCCTGACTTTC
TRBV28,TRBJ1-5,17,NA,NA,CASLESGAGYSNQPQHF,TGTGCCAGCCTAGAGTCGGGAGCGGGTTATAGCAATCAGCCCCAGCATTTT
TRBV9,TRBJ2-5,15,NA,NA,CASSVGGGGQETQYF,TGTGCCAGCAGCGTAGGGGGAGGGGGCCAAGAGACCCAGTACTTC
TRBV5-1,TRBJ2-1,15,TRBD2,NA,CASSLRASGYNEQFF,TGCGCCAGCAGCTTGAGGGCTAGCGGATACAATGAGCAGTTCTTC
TRBV10-1,TRBJ2-1,12,NA,NA,CASSISVGEQFF,TGCGCCAGCTCCATTAGCGTGGGTGAGCAGTTCTTC
TRBV30,TRBJ1-2,11,NA,NA,CAWTLGVGYTF,TGTGCCTGGACCCTAGGGGTTGGCTACACCTTC
TRBV9,TRBJ1-1,15,NA,NA,CASSVDPTPRTEAFF,TGTGCCAGCAGCGTAGACCCCACGCCCAGGACTGAAGCTTTCTTT
TRBV15,TRBJ1-6,14,NA,many,CATSRDAGNSPLHF,TGTGCCACCAGTAGGGACGCGGGAAATTCACCCCTCCACTTT
TRBV4-1,TRBJ2-1,16,TRBD2,NA,CASSPGGTSARHEQFF,TGCGCCAGCAGCCCAGGAGGGACTAGCGCCCGCCATGAGCAGTTCTTC
TRBV21-1,TRBJ2-3,16,NA,once,CASTQWECPSTDTQYF,TGTGCCAGCACCCAGTGGGAGTGCCCTAGCACAGATACGCAGTATTTT
TRBV6-5,TRBJ1-2,13,TRBD1,NA,CASSDTGVYGYTF,TGTGCCAGCAGCGATACAGGGGTTTATGGCTACACCTTC
TRBV30,TRBJ1-5,13,NA,once,CAWSIDRNQPQHF,TGTGCCTGGAGTATCGACAGGAATCAGCCCCAGCATTTT
TRBV7-2,TRBJ2-3,17,TRBD2,NA,CASSPAGTSGSIAGQYF,TGTGCCAGCAGCCCCGCCGGGACTAGCGGGAGCATCGCCGGGCAGTATTTT
TRBV5-4,TRBJ2-4,14,TRBD2,once,CASSPPGGRNIQYF,TGTGCCAGCAGCCCCCCGGGAGGTCGAAACATTCAGTACTTC
TRBV3-1/TRBV3-2,TRBJ1-1,13,NA,NA,CASSHLGATEAFF,TGTGCCAGCAGCCATTTAGGGGCCACTGAAGCTTTCTTT